A single sample is the source of the 23 T cell receptor beta chains below, sequenced in a study of blood T cells in healthy people across ages. Primers used in a second PCR of roughly 7 to 12 cycles were a sample-barcoded 5' primer and a J-beta primer mix. MiXCR was run by TCRdb on the 5' RACE reads, yielding one entry per CDR3 protein. The profile shows 1.5 million to 2 million distinct CDR3 sequences, 28% of them singletons. The sample consisted of blood. The receptors were sampled from a woman in her 30s in good health.

This clonotype was recorded a few times. This chain links TRBV12-3 or TRBV12-4 with TRBJ2-5; D could derive from TRBD1 or TRBD2 (6 bases each). CDR3 size: 15 residues. Trimming stripped 5 bases from V and 5 bases from J, with 18 bases between. The CDR3 DNA follows: TGTGCCAGCAGTACAGGGACTTATGGGGGGGAGACCCAGTACTTC. Translated: CASSTGTYGGETQYF.

Details on this clonotype: At one end, the junction sequence differs from germline, possibly due to a read error. V usage is TRBV5-1 and J usage is TRBJ2-6; D is tentatively TRBD1 or TRBD2 (5 bases each). The CDR3 is made up of 15 amino acids. Germline V gives CDR1 SGHRS, CDR2 YFSETQ. CDR3 in DNA: TGCGCCAGCAGCGGAGACAGCGACGGGGCCAACGTCCCGACTTTC. Translated, it gives CASSGDSDGANVPTF. Complete variable domain (other parts from reference TRBV5-1 and TRBJ2-6): KAGVTQTPRYLIKTRGQQVTLSCSPISGHRSVSWYQQTPGQGLQFLFEYFSETQRNKGNFPGRFSGRQFSNSRSEMNVSTLELGDSALYLCASSGDSDGANVPTFGAGSRLTVL.

The rearrangement joins TRBV18 to TRBJ2-1; TRBD2 agrees at 7 bases. The CDR3 contains 12 residues. The junction had 5 bases not matched to a gene; V was cut back by 7 bases and J by 8 bases. Per the germline V gene, CDR1 is KGHSH and CDR2 is LQKENI. Written as DNA, the CDR3 is TGTGCCAGCTTGCTGGCGGGAGATGAGCAGTTCTTC. Its translation: CASLLAGDEQFF. The full variable domain, completed using reference TRBV18 and TRBJ2-1, is NAGVMQNPRHLVRRRGQEARLRCSPMKGHSHVYWYRQLPEEGLKFMVYLQKENIIDESGMPKERFSAEFPKEGPSILRIQQVVRGDSAAYFCASLLAGDEQFFGPGTRLTVL.

The chain is built from TRBV7-2 and TRBJ2-7; 9 positions match TRBD2. The CDR3 loop spans 15 amino acids. V gave up 5 bases and J gave up 6 bases; unmatched junction bases: 11. Looked up from germline, CDR1 is SGHTA and CDR2 is FQGNSA. Here the CDR3 DNA reads TGTGCCAGCAGCATTCAGACTAGCGGACGAAGCGAGCAGTACTTC. This gives the protein CASSIQTSGRSEQYF.

V usage is TRBV18 and J usage is TRBJ1-2, with D uncertain. CDR3 length: 16 residues. V lost 0 bases and J lost 0, with 11 bases in between. Germline V lookup: CDR1 KGHSH, CDR2 LQKENI. The CDR3: CASSPPGSGANYGYTF. CDR3 nucleotide sequence: TGTGCCAGCTCACCACCGGGCAGTGGAGCTAACTATGGCTACACCTTC. Together with reference TRBV18 and TRBJ1-2, the CDR3 gives the full variable domain: NAGVMQNPRHLVRRRGQEARLRCSPMKGHSHVYWYRQLPEEGLKFMVYLQKENIIDESGMPKERFSAEFPKEGPSILRIQQVVRGDSAAYFCASSPPGSGANYGYTFGSGTRLTVV.

This clonotype was detected only a few times. This chain uses TRBV7-6 with TRBJ2-3, with TRBD2 matching over 12 bases. The CDR3 has 21 amino acids. The germline V gene encodes CDR1 SGHVS and CDR2 FNYEAQ. Losses at the gene ends were 3 bases for V and 0 bases for J; bases not matched to a gene: 16. As DNA, the CDR3 is TGTGCCAGCAGCTTTCCCCAAGATGGGACTAGCGGGCGATCTAGCACAGATACGCAGTATTTT. Residues: CASSFPQDGTSGRSSTDTQYF. The whole variable domain, filled in from reference TRBV7-6 and TRBJ2-3, reads GAGVSQSPRYKVTKRGQDVALRCDPISGHVSLYWYRQALGQGPEFLTYFNYEAQQDKSGLPNDRFSAERPEGSISTLTIQRTEQRDSAMYRCASSFPQDGTSGRSSTDTQYFGPGTRLTVL.

This rearrangement joins TRBV11-2 to TRBJ2-2; TRBD2 aligns across 10 bases. The CDR3 runs 17 residues. From germline, CDR1 is SGHAT and CDR2 FQNNGV. With 4 bases clipped from V and 4 bases from J, the junction kept 9 bases outside the gene matches. CDR3 protein: CASSSGGLAGVTGELFF. The CDR3 DNA reads as TGTGCCAGCAGCTCAGGGGGTCTAGCGGGAGTCACCGGGGAGCTGTTTTTT.

This clonotype was seen a few times. The V gene is TRBV5-5, the J gene TRBJ2-1; D unresolved. CDR3 length: 15 amino acids. Per the germline V gene, CDR1 is SGHKS and CDR2 is YYEKEE (reference sequence). Trimming took off 3 bases at V and 5 bases at J, with 15 bases between the two ends. The CDR3 reads CASSSEVAVNNEQFF. The CDR3 DNA follows: TGTGCCAGCAGCTCAGAAGTCGCAGTTAACAATGAGCAGTTCTTC.

This clonotype was seen more than once but under ten times. This rearrangement joins TRBV20-1 to TRBJ2-1, with D possibly called TRBD1 or TRBD2 (5 bases each). Germline V CDR1 and CDR2: DFQATT, SNEGSKA (reference sequence). V dropped 3 bases and J dropped 1 base, with 10 bases sitting between them. This CDR3 is built from 14 residues. The CDR3 bases are TGCAGTGCTAGTTTATGGGGGTCCTACAATGAGCAGTTCTTC. It encodes CSASLWGSYNEQFF.

The chain recombines TRBV5-1 with TRBJ2-1; TRBD1 might be the D (6 bases). The CDR3 sequence is 15 residues long. Germline CDR1 is SGHRS and CDR2 is YFSETQ. Deletions cut 4 bases from V and 2 bases from J, with 13 bases between. In nucleotides, the CDR3 is TGCGCCAGCAGCGTGACAGGTGAACCCTACAATGAGCAGTTCTTC. Translating gives CASSVTGEPYNEQFF.

The chain has TRBV7-9 and TRBJ2-1, with 10 bases identical to TRBD2. Trimming cost V 5 bases and J 12 bases; bases outside gene matches: 7. The V gene's germline CDR1 is SEHNR and CDR2 FQNEAQ (reference sequence). The CDR3 contains 13 residues. Written as DNA, the CDR3 is TGTGCCAGCAGCGACACTCCTAGCGGGAGGCAGTTCTTC. Translation: CASSDTPSGRQFF.

This clonotype was counted a few times. This chain connects TRBV20-1 to TRBJ2-7; no reliable D call. This CDR3 has 13 amino acids. The germline V gene has CDR1 DFQATT and CDR2 SNEGSKA (reference sequence). Deletions cut 6 bases from V and 5 bases from J, with 17 bases between. The CDR3 loop reads CSASAGRMDEQYF. Here the CDR3 DNA reads TGCAGTGCATCGGCCGGGCGAATGGACGAGCAGTACTTC.

This clonotype was observed many times. The chain combines TRBV20-1 with TRBJ2-7; D unresolved. Per the germline V gene, CDR1 is DFQATT and CDR2 is SNEGSKA (reference sequence). The CDR3 length is 12 residues. The V gene lost 3 bases and the J gene lost 3 bases, with 9 bases spanning the gap. The CDR3 nucleotides read TGCAGTGCTAGCGTACGGAGCTACGAGCAGTACTTC. It codes for CSASVRSYEQYF.

This clonotype was observed a few times. The CDR3 sequence: CSARQTSPGAYEQYF. Here the CDR3 DNA reads TGCAGTGCTAGACAGACTAGCCCGGGAGCTTACGAGCAGTACTTC. The chain recombines TRBV20-1 with TRBJ2-7, with TRBD2 matching over 7 bases. V lost 2 bases and J lost 4; bases outside the gene matches: 11. The CDR3 runs 15 residues. From germline, CDR1 is DFQATT and CDR2 SNEGSKA (reference sequence).

This chain uses TRBV10-3 with TRBJ2-3, with 8 positions matching TRBD1. Germline lookup yields CDR1 ENHRY and CDR2 SYGVKD. With V trimmed by 2 bases and J by 2 bases, 3 bases remained unmatched. CDR3 length: 15 residues. The CDR3 loop reads CAISERTGPTDTQYF. DNA of the CDR3: TGTGCCATCAGTGAGCGGACAGGGCCCACAGATACGCAGTATTTT.

The chain uses TRBV20-1 and TRBJ2-3; 7 bases line up with TRBD2. The V and J ends lost 4 bases and 3 bases, in that order; junction bases with no gene match: 10. The CDR3 has 15 amino acids. The germline gives CDR1 DFQATT, CDR2 SNEGSKA (reference sequence). DNA for the CDR3: TGCAGTGCTAATCGGGGGGACTTAGGGACAGATACGCAGTATTTT. This gives the protein CSANRGDLGTDTQYF.

The gene calls are TRBV20-1 and TRBJ1-5; tentative D call: TRBD1 (6 bases). Germline V gene lookup returns CDR1 DFQATT and CDR2 SNEGSKA (reference sequence). Trimming cost V 4 bases and J 3 bases, with 10 bases left between them. There are 13 residues in the CDR3. The DNA of the CDR3 is TGCAGTGCTACCACAGGGATCAATCAGCCCCAGCATTTT. It encodes CSATTGINQPQHF.

The rearrangement uses TRBV3-1 and TRBJ1-2; TRBD1 might be the D (5 bases). Trimming shortened V by 1 base and J by 0 bases, and 12 bases separated the two germline ends. CDR3 length: 16 residues. Germline V gene sequence: CDR1 LGHDT, CDR2 YNNKEL (reference sequence). The CDR3 coding sequence is TGTGCCAGCAGCCAAGTCTTGGGGCAGGCTAACTATGGCTACACCTTC. Encoded protein: CASSQVLGQANYGYTF.

The chain couples TRBV7-9 to TRBJ1-1; D might be TRBD1 (6 bases). Germline CDR1 is SEHNR and CDR2 is FQNEAQ (reference sequence). V was trimmed by 5 bases and J by 12 bases, leaving 19 bases between them. CDR3 length: 13 amino acids. CDR3 nucleotide sequence: TGTGCCAGCAGCAATGGGGCAGGGGAGATGACTTTCTTT. Residues: CASSNGAGEMTFF. Based on the CDR3 plus reference TRBV7-9 and TRBJ1-1, the full variable domain is DTGVSQNPRHKITKRGQNVTFRCDPISEHNRLYWYRQTLGQGPEFLTYFQNEAQLEKSRLLSDRFSAERPKGSFSTLEIQRTEQGDSAMYLCASSNGAGEMTFFGQGTRLTVV.

With respect to this clonotype: Sequence at one end of the junction differs from germline and may be a read error. The gene calls are TRBV11-2 and TRBJ2-5; D is undetermined. The CDR3 extends over 15 amino acids. Germline values: CDR1 SGHAT, CDR2 FQNNGV. The CDR3 reads CASSQGERNQETQDF. In DNA, the CDR3 is TGTGCCAGCAGCCAAGGAGAGCGTAATCAAGAGACCCAGGACTTC.

The chain combines TRBV12-3 or TRBV12-4 with TRBJ1-1, with 9 bases matching TRBD1. This CDR3 region has 15 residues. V was pared by 6 bases and J by 0 bases, with 5 bases of the junction left unmatched. This CDR3 reads CASRVGTGMNTEAFF. In nucleotides, the CDR3 is TGTGCCAGCAGGGTAGGGACAGGGATGAACACTGAAGCTTTCTTT.

The chain combines TRBV9 with TRBJ2-7; no definite D call. The germline V gene has CDR1 SGDLS and CDR2 YYNGEE. Trimming took 4 bases from V and 0 from J, leaving 14 bases between them. The CDR3 runs to 15 residues. The CDR3 DNA is TGTGCCAGCAGCCCCCTGTGGGGTAGCTCCTACGAGCAGTACTTC. This sequence encodes CASSPLWGSSYEQYF.

This clonotype was found many times. In DNA, the CDR3 is TGTGCCAGCAATTCCGAGCTACCAAACAATGAGCAGTTCTTC. This codes for CASNSELPNNEQFF. The rearrangement links TRBV11-2 to TRBJ2-1; unclear D gene. Germline assignment: CDR1 SGHAT and CDR2 FQNNGV. The CDR3 totals 14 residues. Deletions cut 7 bases from V and 5 bases from J, with 15 bases between.